These T cell receptor beta chains were read from a single sample in a study of blood T cell repertoires in COVID-19. Some clones are missing from TCRdb's copy, which holds only in-frame ones; the method was immunoSEQ multiplex PCR. The data contain 90,000 or so clones, about 82% of them singletons. The source material was peripheral blood. The source of these receptors is a man aged 45-60 years with active COVID-19. Both conserved end residues are part of each CDR3. The D gene is left open where the match is weak. Expanded clones get a size class; other rows say once, few or many, or leave the size out.

18 TRBJ2-6 . TRBV6-6 TRBD1 CASSPNRGWASGANVLTF TGTGCCAGCAGTCCCAACAGGGGCTGGGCCTCTGGGGCCAACGTCCTGACTTTC
13 TRBJ1-2 . TRBV5-1 . CASSFTGDYGYTF TGCGCCAGCAGCTTCACAGGTGATTATGGCTACACCTTC
16 TRBJ1-1 . TRBV27 TRBD1 CASSFRWDRGNTEAFF TGTGCCAGCAGTTTTCGCTGGGACAGGGGAAACACTGAAGCTTTCTTT
13 TRBJ2-5 once TRBV19 . CASTQGQGETQYF TGTGCCAGTACCCAAGGTCAGGGAGAGACCCAGTACTTC
14 TRBJ2-5 . TRBV5-1 . CASSLSGELETQYF TGCGCCAGCAGCTTATCAGGGGAACTGGAGACCCAGTACTTC
15 TRBJ1-2 few TRBV7-2 . CASSFGPGEGYGYTF .
16 TRBJ2-3 . TRBV7-7 . CASSSRSEGGTDTQYF TGTGCTAGCAGCTCCCGGTCGGAGGGCGGAACAGATACGCAGTATTTT
14 TRBJ2-2 . TRBV5-6 . CASSLTRPDGELFF TGTGCCAGCAGCTTGACTAGACCGGACGGGGAGCTGTTTTTT
15 TRBJ2-5 . TRBV5-1 . CASSLVAGDTETQYF TGCGCCAGCAGCTTGGTCGCAGGGGATACGGAGACCCAGTACTTC
13 TRBJ2-2 . TRBV5-4 . CASSLELTGELFF TGTGCCAGCAGCTTGGAGCTCACCGGGGAGCTGTTTTTT
14 TRBJ2-2 . TRBV11-2 . CASSPFGSTGELFF TGTGCCAGCAGCCCCTTCGGTAGCACCGGGGAGCTGTTTTTT
14 TRBJ1-2 once TRBV7-3 . CASSLNSGNYGYTF TGTGCCAGCAGCTTAAATTCGGGGAACTATGGCTACACCTTC
14 TRBJ2-1 . TRBV28 TRBD2 CASSFRAGGHEQFF TGTGCCAGCAGTTTCAGGGCGGGAGGTCATGAGCAGTTCTTC
18 TRBJ2-1 . TRBV19 TRBD1 CASSIQVGRTGSNNEQFF TGTGCCAGTAGTATCCAAGTGGGTAGGACAGGGAGTAACAATGAGCAGTTCTTC
16 TRBJ1-3 . TRBV4-3 . CASSQDRSPSGNTIYF TGCGCCAGCAGCCAAGATCGGTCACCCTCTGGAAACACCATATATTTT
11 TRBJ2-2 . TRBV2 . CASSSTGELFF TGTGCCAGCAGCTCCACCGGGGAGCTGTTTTTT
16 TRBJ2-3 . TRBV28 TRBD2 CASSLSSGGFTDTQYF TGTGCCAGCAGTTTGTCCAGCGGGGGGTTCACAGATACGCAGTATTTT
14 TRBJ2-1 once TRBV9 TRBD2 CASSATGTNGEQFF TGTGCCAGCAGCGCCACCGGGACTAATGGGGAGCAGTTCTTC
15 TRBJ1-6 . TRBV6-5 . CASSYGGAHNSPLHF TGTGCCAGCAGTTACGGGGGGGCGCATAATTCACCCCTCCACTTT
12 TRBJ2-7 . TRBV3-1/TRBV3-2 . CASSQEALRLYF TGTGCCAGCAGCCAAGAGGCCCTGCGGTTGTACTTC
13 TRBJ2-7 . TRBV19 . CASSRGQSYEQYF TGTGCCAGTAGCCGAGGACAGTCCTACGAGCAGTACTTC
13 TRBJ1-2 . TRBV25-1 . CASSDPYDYGYTF TGTGCCAGCAGTGACCCCTATGACTATGGCTACACCTTC
12 TRBJ1-6 . TRBV28 . CASKPIGAPLHF TGTGCCAGCAAACCGATAGGGGCACCCCTCCACTTT
15 TRBJ2-1 . TRBV4-2 . CASSQTQRAANEQFF TGTGCCAGCAGCCAGACCCAGAGGGCGGCAAATGAGCAGTTCTTC
16 TRBJ2-2 . TRBV30 TRBD2 CAWAGLAGTNTGELFF TGTGCCTGGGCTGGACTAGCGGGAACGAACACCGGGGAGCTGTTTTTT
15 TRBJ1-6 . TRBV20-1 TRBD1 CSASRGQGSNSPLHF TGCAGTGCCAGTCGAGGACAGGGGTCGAATTCACCCCTCCACTTT
14 TRBJ2-3 . TRBV15 . CAVAIGGSVDTQYF TGTGCCGTCGCAATAGGGGGATCGGTAGATACGCAGTATTTT
14 TRBJ1-5 . TRBV2 TRBD1 CASSEDRGRQPQHF TGTGCCAGCAGCGAGGACAGGGGTCGGCAGCCCCAGCATTTT
12 TRBJ1-4 . TRBV18 . CASSPQQGELFF TGTGCCAGCTCACCACAACAGGGAGAACTGTTTTTT